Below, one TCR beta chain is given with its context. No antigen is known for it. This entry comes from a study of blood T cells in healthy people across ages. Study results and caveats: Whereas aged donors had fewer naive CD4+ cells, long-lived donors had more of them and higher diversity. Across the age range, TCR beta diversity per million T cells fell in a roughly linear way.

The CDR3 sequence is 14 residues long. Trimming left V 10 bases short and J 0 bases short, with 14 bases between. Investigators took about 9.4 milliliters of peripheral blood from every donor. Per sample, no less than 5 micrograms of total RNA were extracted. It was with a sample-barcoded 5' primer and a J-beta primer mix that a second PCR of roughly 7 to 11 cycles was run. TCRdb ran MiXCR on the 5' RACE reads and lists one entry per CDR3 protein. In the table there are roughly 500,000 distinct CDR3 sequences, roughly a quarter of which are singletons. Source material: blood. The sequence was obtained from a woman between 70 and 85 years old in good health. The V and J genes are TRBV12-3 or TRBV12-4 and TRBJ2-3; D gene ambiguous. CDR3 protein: CATSLGFSTDTQYF. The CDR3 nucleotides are TGTGCCACCTCTTTAGGGTTTAGCACAGATACGCAGTATTTT.